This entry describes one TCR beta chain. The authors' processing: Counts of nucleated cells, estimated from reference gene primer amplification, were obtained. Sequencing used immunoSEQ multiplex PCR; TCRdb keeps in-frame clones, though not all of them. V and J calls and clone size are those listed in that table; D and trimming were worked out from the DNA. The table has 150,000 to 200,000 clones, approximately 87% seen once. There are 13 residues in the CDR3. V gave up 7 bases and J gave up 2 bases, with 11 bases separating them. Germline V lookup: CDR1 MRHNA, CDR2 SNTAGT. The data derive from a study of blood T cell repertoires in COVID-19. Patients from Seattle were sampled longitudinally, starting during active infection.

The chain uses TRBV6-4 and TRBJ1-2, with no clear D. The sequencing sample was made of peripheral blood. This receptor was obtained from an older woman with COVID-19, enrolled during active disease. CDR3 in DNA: TGTGCCAGCACCGAGGAGGGCAACTATGGCTACACCTTC. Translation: CASTEEGNYGYTF.